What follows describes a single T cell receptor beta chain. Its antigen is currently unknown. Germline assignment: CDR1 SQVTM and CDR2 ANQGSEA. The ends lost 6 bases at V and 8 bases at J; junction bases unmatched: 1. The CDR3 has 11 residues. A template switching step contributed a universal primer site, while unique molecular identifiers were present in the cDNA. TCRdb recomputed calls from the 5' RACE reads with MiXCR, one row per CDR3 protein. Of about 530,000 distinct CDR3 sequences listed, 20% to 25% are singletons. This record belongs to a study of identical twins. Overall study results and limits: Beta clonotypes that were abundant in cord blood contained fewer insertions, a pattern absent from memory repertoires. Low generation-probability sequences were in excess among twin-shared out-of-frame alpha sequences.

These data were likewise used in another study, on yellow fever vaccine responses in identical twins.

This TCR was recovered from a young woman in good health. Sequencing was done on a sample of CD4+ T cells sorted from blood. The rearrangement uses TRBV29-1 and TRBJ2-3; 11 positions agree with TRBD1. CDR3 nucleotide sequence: TGCAGCGTCGGGACAGGGGGTACGCAGTATTTT. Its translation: CSVGTGGTQYF.